This passage covers 8 T cell receptor beta chains from one sample sequenced in a study of blood T cell repertoires in COVID-19. The data were produced by immunoSEQ multiplex PCR, yet TCRdb's version contains in-frame clones alone and is incomplete. The table has some 200,000 clones, 83% seen once. Source material: PBMCs or T cells enriched from blood (not recorded which). The source is a woman aged 45-60 years who had been exposed to COVID-19.

The chain links TRBV5-6 to TRBJ1-5; 7 nucleotides agree with TRBD1. The germline V gene has CDR1 SGHDT and CDR2 YYEEEE. This CDR3 contains 15 residues. V lost 4 bases and J lost 2; bases outside the gene matches: 6. The CDR3, as DNA: TGTGCCAGCAGCCGGAGGGGGCTGGGCAATCAGCCCCAGCATTTT. Translating gives CASSRRGLGNQPQHF.

The gene calls are TRBV9 and TRBJ2-3; 9 bases are shared with TRBD1. CDR1 is SGDLS and CDR2 is YYNGEE in the germline V gene. CDR3 length: 16 amino acids. The J segment lost 0 bases and the V segment lost 1 base, leaving 3 bases of the junction unmatched. The CDR3 sequence: CASSVLGQGSTDTQYF. The CDR3 coding sequence is TGTGCCAGCAGCGTATTGGGACAGGGAAGCACAGATACGCAGTATTTT.

The V gene is TRBV18, the J gene TRBJ2-1; 7 bases are a match to TRBD1. With V trimmed by 1 base and J by 4 bases, 13 bases remained unmatched. The CDR3 has 18 amino acids. Germline V CDR1 and CDR2: KGHSH, LQKENI. The CDR3 DNA sequence: TGTGCCAGCTCACCACAGCAGGGGGAGTGGGGTACATACAATGAGCAGTTCTTC. Translation: CASSPQQGEWGTYNEQFF. The variable domain in full, completed from reference TRBV18 and TRBJ2-1, reads NAGVMQNPRHLVRRRGQEARLRCSPMKGHSHVYWYRQLPEEGLKFMVYLQKENIIDESGMPKERFSAEFPKEGPSILRIQQVVRGDSAAYFCASSPQQGEWGTYNEQFFGPGTRLTVL.

This chain uses TRBV9 with TRBJ1-4; 12 bases match TRBD1. V was clipped by 4 bases and J by 7 bases; unmatched bases: 5. The V gene's germline CDR1 is SGDLS and CDR2 YYNGEE. The CDR3 runs to 15 residues. The CDR3 spells CASSQGTGGGEKLFF. CDR3 DNA sequence: TGTGCCAGCAGCCAGGGGACAGGGGGCGGTGAAAAACTGTTTTTT.

J is TRBJ2-7 and V is TRBV5-1; tentatively, D is TRBD1 (5 bases). V was pared by 0 bases and J by 1 base, with 11 bases between. CDR1 SGHRS and CDR2 YFSETQ come from the germline V gene. The length of the CDR3 is 15 residues. The CDR3: CASSLGSTGSYEQYF. In nucleotides, the CDR3 is TGCGCCAGCAGCTTGGGCTCCACAGGTTCCTACGAGCAGTACTTC.

The rearrangement uses TRBV25-1 and TRBJ1-1, with a tentative D call TRBD1 (6 bases). From germline, CDR1 is MGHDK and CDR2 SYGVNS. V lost 6 bases to trimming and J lost 4 bases, with 12 bases between them. The CDR3 sequence is 13 residues long. CDR3: CASSPRGATEAFF. The CDR3 DNA sequence: TGTGCCAGCAGCCCCAGGGGAGCCACTGAAGCTTTCTTT.

This chain uses TRBV24-1 with TRBJ2-7, with 8 bases fitting TRBD1. Losses at the gene ends were 9 bases for V and 5 bases for J; bases not matched to a gene: 11. The CDR3 runs to 14 residues. Germline CDR1 KGHDR, CDR2 SFDVKD. CDR3 loop: CATSSRTGHNEQYF. The CDR3 nucleotides are TGTGCCACCTCCTCGAGGACAGGGCATAACGAGCAGTACTTC.

This chain connects TRBV19 to TRBJ2-3; D not certain. The V gene's germline CDR1 is LNHDA and CDR2 SQIVND (reference sequence). V was clipped by 7 bases and J by 6 bases, with 14 bases between them. The CDR3 length is 13 residues. CDR3 nucleotide sequence: TGTGCCAGTAACCCAAACGGAGCGGATACGCAGTATTTT. It translates to CASNPNGADTQYF.